This T cell receptor (beta chain) was documented in a study of T cells after posttransplantation cyclophosphamide. Study results and limitations: Skin or GI-infiltrating T cells shared few TRB sequences with blood. After PTCy, TRB diversity resembled that of CNI/methotrexate controls. Donor-recipient repertoire similarity was low at 1-2 months, rising over year one.

This clone was observed once. The antigen remains undetermined. Repertoires were generated with immunoSEQ multiplex PCR, while TCRdb's copy carries only in-frame clones and drops some. The data contain 7,000 to 10,000 clones, more than 70% of them singletons. The CDR3 runs to 18 residues. The ends were cut back, 2 bases at V and 0 bases at J, with 16 bases in the middle. A marrow graft followed busulfan-fludarabine conditioning, with cyclophosphamide on days +3 and +4. The source of this sequence is a female patient in her thirties or forties who received an allogeneic stem cell transplant from an unrelated donor, was CMV-positive, and had no GVHD. Some T cells may be transferred from the graft donor. V is TRBV6-7 and J is TRBJ2-2; D might be TRBD2 (5 bases). TRBV6-7 counts as an open reading frame of uncertain function. The sequenced sample was PBMCs, obtained after allogeneic stem cell transplant with posttransplant cyclophosphamide. The CDR3 protein is CASSYPLDYVANTGELFF. The CDR3 DNA is TGTGCCAGCAGTTACCCCCTCGACTATGTAGCGAACACCGGGGAGCTGTTTTTT.